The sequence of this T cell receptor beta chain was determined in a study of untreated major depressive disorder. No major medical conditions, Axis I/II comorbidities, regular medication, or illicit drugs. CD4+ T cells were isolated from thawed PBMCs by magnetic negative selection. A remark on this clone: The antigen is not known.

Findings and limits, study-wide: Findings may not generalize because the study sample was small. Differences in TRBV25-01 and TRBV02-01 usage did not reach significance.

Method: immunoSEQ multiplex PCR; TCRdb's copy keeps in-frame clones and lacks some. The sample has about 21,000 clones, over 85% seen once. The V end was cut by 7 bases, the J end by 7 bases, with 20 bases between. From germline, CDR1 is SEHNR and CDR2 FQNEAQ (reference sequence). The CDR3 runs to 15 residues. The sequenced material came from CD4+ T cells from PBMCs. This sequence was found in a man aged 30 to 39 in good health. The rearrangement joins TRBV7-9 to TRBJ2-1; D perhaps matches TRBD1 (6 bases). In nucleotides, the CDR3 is TGTGCCAGCATAACGAGGCAGGGGATTGATAATGAGCAGTTCTTC. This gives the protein CASITRQGIDNEQFF.